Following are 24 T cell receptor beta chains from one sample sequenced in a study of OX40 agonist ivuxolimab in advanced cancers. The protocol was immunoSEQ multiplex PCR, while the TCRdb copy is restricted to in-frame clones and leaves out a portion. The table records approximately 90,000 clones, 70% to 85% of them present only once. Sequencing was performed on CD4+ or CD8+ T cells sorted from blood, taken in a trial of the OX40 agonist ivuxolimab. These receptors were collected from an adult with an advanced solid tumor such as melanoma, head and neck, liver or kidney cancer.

CDR3 sequence: CASSVEGSGRTGELFF. CDR3 nucleotides: TGTGCCAGCAGCGTAGAAGGTAGCGGGAGGACCGGGGAGCTGTTTTTT. The rearrangement uses TRBV9 and TRBJ2-2, with 10 positions matching TRBD2. The germline CDR1 and CDR2 sequences are SGDLS and YYNGEE. The trim removed 0 bases at V and 5 bases at J, leaving 4 bases unmatched. This CDR3 region has 16 residues.

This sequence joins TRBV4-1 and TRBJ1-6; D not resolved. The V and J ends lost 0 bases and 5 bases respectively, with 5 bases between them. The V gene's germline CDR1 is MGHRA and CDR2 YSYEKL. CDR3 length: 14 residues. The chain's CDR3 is CASSQDVNNSPLHF. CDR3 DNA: TGCGCCAGCAGCCAAGATGTTAATAATTCACCCCTCCACTTT.

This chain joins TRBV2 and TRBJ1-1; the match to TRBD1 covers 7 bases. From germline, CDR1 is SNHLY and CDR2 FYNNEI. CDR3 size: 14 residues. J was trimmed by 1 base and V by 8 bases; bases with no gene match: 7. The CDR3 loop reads CASVPGTENTEAFF. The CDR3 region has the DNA TGTGCCAGCGTCCCCGGGACAGAGAACACTGAAGCTTTCTTT.

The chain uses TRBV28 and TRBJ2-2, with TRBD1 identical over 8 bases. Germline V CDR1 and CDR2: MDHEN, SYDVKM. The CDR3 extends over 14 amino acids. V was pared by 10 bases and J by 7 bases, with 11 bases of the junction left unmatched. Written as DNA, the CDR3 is TGTGCCACCAATCTCAGGGGGCCGGGCGGGGAGCTGTTTTTT. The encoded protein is CATNLRGPGGELFF.

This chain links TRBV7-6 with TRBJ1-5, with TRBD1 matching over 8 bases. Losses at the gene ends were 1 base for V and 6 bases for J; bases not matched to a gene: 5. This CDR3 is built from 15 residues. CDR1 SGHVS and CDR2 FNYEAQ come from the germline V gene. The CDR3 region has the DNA TGTGCCAGCAGCTTAGTCAGGGGGCCGGGTCAGCCCCAGCATTTT. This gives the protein CASSLVRGPGQPQHF.

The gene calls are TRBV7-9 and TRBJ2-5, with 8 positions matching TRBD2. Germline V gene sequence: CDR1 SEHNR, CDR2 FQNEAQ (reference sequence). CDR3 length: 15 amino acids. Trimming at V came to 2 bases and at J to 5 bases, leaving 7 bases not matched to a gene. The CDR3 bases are TGTGCCAGCAGCTTAATCAGCGGGAGTTATGAGACCCAGTACTTC. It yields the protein CASSLISGSYETQYF.

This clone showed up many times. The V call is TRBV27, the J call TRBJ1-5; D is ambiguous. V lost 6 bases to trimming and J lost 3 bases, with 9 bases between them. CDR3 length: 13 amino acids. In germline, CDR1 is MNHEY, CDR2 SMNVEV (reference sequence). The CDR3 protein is CASRFTSNQPQHF. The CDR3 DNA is TGTGCCAGCAGATTCACCTCCAATCAGCCCCAGCATTTT.

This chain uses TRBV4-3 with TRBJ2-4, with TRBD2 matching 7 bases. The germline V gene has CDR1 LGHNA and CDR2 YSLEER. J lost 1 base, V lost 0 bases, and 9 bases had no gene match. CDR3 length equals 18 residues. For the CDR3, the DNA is TGCGCCAGCAGCCAAGATCTAGGGGAGGGGATGGCCAAAAACATTCAGTACTTC. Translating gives CASSQDLGEGMAKNIQYF.

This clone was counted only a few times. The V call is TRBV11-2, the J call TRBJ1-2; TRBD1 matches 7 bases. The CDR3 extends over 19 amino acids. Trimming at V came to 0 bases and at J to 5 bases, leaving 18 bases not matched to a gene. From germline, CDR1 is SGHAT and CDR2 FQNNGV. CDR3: CASSLDFASRDSRRYGYTF. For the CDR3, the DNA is TGTGCCAGCAGCTTAGATTTCGCAAGCCGGGACAGCCGGCGGTATGGCTACACCTTC.

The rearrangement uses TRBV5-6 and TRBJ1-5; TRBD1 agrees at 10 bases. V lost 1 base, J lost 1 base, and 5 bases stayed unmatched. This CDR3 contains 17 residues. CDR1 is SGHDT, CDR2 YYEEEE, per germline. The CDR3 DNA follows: TGTGCCAGCAGCTTGAGGGACAGGGGTTACAGCAATCAGCCCCAGCATTTT. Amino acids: CASSLRDRGYSNQPQHF.

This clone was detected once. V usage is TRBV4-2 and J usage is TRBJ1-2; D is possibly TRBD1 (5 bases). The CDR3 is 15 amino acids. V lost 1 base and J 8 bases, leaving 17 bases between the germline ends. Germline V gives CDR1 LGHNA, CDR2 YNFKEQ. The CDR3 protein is CASSQVPLGGQGYTF. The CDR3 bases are TGTGCCAGCAGCCAAGTTCCCCTCGGGGGTCAGGGCTACACCTTC.

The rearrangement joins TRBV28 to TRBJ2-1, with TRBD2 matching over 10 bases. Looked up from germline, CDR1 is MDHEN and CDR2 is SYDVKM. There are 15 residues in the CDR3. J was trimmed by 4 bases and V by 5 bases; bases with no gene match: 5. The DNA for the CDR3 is TGTGCCAGCAGTGTACCTAGCGGGAGATACAATGAGCAGTTCTTC. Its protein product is CASSVPSGRYNEQFF.

The CDR3: CAAAGETQYF. CDR3 in DNA: TGTGCCGCGGCGGGAGAGACCCAGTACTTC. The J gene is TRBJ2-5, the V gene TRBV6-1; possibly TRBD2 for D (5 bases). From germline, CDR1 is MNHNS and CDR2 SASEGT. The V gene lost 11 bases and the J gene lost 4 bases, with 8 bases spanning the gap. This CDR3 spans 10 amino acids.

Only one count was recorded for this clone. CDR3 sequence reads: CASSLWGKGGELFF. The CDR3 coding sequence is TGTGCCAGCAGTTTATGGGGGAAGGGCGGGGAGCTGTTTTTT. The chain is built from TRBV28 and TRBJ2-2; no clear D gene. Germline V gives CDR1 MDHEN, CDR2 SYDVKM. The CDR3 runs 14 residues. The germline V and J ends were trimmed by 0 bases and 7 bases, with 9 bases remaining between them.

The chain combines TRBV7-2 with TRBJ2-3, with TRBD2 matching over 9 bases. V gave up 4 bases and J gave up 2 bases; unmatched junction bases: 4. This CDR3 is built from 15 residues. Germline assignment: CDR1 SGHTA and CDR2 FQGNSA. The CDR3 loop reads CASSSLAGPTDTQYF. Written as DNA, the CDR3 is TGTGCCAGCAGCTCGCTAGCGGGACCCACAGATACGCAGTATTTT.

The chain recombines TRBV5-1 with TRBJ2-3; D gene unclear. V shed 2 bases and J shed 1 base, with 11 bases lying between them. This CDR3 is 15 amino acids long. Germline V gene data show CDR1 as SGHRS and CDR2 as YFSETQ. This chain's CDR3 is CASSFIGAGTDTQYF. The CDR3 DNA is TGCGCCAGCAGCTTCATTGGCGCGGGCACAGATACGCAGTATTTT.

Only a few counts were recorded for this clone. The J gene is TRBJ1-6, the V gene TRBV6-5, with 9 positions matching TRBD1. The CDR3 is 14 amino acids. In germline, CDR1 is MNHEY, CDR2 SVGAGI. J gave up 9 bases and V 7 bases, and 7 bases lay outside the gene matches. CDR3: CASTRTGVGSPLHF. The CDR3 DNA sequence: TGTGCCAGCACCCGGACAGGGGTGGGTTCACCCCTCCACTTT.

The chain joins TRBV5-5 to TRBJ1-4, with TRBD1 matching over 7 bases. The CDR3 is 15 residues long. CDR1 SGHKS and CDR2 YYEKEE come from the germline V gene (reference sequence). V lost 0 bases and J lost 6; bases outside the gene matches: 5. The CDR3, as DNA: TGTGCCAGCAGCTTGGAAAGGGGGCGGGATGAAAAACTGTTTTTT. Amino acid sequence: CASSLERGRDEKLFF. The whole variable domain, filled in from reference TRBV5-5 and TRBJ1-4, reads DAGVTQSPTHLIKTRGQQVTLRCSPISGHKSVSWYQQVLGQGPQFIFQYYEKEERGRGNFPDRFSARQFPNYSSELNVNALLLGDSALYLCASSLERGRDEKLFFGSGTQLSVL.

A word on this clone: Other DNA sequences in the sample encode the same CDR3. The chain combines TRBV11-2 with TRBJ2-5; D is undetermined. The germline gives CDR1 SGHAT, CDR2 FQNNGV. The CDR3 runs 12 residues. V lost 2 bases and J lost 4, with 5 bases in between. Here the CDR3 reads CASSLSGETQYF. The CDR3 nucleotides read TGTGCCAGCAGCTTATCTGGAGAGACCCAGTACTTC.

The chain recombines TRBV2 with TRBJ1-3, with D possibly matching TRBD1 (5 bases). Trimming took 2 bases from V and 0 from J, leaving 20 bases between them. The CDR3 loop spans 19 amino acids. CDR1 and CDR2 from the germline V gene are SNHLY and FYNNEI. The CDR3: CASSEWGFATVYSGNTIYF. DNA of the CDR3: TGTGCCAGCAGTGAATGGGGCTTCGCGACAGTTTACTCTGGAAACACCATATATTTT.

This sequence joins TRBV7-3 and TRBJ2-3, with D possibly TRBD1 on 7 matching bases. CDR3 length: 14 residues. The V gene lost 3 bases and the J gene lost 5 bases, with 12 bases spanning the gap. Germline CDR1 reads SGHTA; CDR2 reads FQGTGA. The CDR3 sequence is CASSLGGQRDTQYF. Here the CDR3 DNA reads TGTGCCAGCAGCTTGGGGGGACAGAGAGATACGCAGTATTTT.

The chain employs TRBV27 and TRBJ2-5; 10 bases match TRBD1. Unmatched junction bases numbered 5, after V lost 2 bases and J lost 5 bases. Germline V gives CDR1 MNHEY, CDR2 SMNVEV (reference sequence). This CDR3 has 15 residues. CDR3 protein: CASSLRQGALETQYF. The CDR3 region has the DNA TGTGCCAGCAGTTTACGACAGGGGGCTTTGGAGACCCAGTACTTC.

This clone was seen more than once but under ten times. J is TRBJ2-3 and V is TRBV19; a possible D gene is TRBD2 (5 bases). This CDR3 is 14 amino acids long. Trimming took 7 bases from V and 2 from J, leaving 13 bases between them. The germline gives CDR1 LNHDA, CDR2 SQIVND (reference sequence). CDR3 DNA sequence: TGTGCCAGTAATGGAGGCTTTTTCACAGATACGCAGTATTTT. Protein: CASNGGFFTDTQYF.

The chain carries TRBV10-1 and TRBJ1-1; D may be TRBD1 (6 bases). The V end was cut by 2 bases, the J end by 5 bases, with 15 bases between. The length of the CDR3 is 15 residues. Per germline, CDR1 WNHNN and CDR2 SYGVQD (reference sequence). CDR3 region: CASSEDRWVGTEAFF. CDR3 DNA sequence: TGCGCCAGCAGTGAGGACAGGTGGGTTGGTACTGAAGCTTTCTTT.